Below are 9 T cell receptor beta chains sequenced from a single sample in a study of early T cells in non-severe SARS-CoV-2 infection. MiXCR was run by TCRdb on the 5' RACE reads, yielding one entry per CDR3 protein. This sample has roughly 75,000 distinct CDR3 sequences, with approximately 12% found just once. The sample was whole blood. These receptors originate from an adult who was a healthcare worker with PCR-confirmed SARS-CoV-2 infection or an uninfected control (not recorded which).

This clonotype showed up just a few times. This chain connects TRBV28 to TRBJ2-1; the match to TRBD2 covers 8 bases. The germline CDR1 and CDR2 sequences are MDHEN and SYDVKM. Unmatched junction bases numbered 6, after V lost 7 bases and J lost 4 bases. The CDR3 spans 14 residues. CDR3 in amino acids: CASIPGGAYNEQFF. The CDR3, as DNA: TGTGCCAGCATCCCCGGGGGGGCGTACAATGAGCAGTTCTTC.

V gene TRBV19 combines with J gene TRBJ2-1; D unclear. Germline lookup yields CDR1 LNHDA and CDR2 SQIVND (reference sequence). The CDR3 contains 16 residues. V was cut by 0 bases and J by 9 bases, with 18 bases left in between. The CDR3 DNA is TGTGCCAGTAGTATAGATCTTATTTCGCCGAGTCGTGAGCAGTTCTTC. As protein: CASSIDLISPSREQFF.

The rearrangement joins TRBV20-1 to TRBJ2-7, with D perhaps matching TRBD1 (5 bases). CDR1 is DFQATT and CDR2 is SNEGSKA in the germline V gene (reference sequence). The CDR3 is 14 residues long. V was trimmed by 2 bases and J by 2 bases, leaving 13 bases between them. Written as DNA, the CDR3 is TGCAGTGCTAGACTTTGGCCCAGGGCCTACGAGCAGTACTTC. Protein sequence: CSARLWPRAYEQYF.

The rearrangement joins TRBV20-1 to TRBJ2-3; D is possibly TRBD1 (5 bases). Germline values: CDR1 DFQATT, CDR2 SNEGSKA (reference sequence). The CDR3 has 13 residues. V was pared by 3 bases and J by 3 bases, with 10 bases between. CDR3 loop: CSASDSTTDTQYF. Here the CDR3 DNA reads TGCAGTGCTAGTGACAGCACGACAGATACGCAGTATTTT.

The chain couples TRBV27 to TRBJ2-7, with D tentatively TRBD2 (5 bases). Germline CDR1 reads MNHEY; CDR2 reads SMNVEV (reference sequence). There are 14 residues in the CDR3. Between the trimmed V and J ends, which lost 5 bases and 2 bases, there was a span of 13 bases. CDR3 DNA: TGTGCCAGCAGTCCACTAGTGGACCCCTACGAGCAGTACTTC. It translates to CASSPLVDPYEQYF.

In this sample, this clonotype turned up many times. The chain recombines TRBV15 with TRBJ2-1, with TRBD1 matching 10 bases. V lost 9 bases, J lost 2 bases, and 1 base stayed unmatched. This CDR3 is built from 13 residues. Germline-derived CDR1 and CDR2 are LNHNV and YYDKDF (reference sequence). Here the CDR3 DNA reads TGTGCCACGGGACAGGGGCCCTACAATGAGCAGTTCTTC. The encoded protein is CATGQGPYNEQFF.

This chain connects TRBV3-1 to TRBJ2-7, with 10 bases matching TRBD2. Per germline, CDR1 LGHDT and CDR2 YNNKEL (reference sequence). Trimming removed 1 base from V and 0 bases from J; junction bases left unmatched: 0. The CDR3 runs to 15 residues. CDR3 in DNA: TGTGCCAGCAGCCAAGCTAGCGGGAGCTCCTACGAGCAGTACTTC. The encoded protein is CASSQASGSSYEQYF.

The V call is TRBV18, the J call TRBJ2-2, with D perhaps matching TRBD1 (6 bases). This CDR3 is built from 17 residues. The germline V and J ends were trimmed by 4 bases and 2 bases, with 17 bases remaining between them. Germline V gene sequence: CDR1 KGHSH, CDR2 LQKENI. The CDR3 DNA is TGTGCCAGCTCACGCGTCGGACAGAATCTAAACACCGGGGAGCTGTTTTTT. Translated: CASSRVGQNLNTGELFF.

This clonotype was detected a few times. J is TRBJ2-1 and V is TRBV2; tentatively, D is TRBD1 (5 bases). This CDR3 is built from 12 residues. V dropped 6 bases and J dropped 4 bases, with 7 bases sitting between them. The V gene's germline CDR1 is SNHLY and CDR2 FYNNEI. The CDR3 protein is CASSRQYNEQFF. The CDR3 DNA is TGTGCCAGCAGCAGACAGTACAATGAGCAGTTCTTC.